The rows below give T cell receptor beta chains drawn from one sample of a study of response to subunit inactivated influenza vaccine. TCRdb called the RT-PCR reads again in MiXCR, with one record for every CDR3 protein. Of roughly 700,000 distinct CDR3 sequences in the sample, 14% were seen once. Sequencing used PBMCs from blood, obtained approximately 15 days before vaccination. These receptors were taken from a man aged 50-59 years who received an inactivated influenza vaccine. Each CDR3 is given with its conserved first and last residue. Where a row states a size, it is once, few, many or the class of an expanded clone; other rows omit it.

size: NA; J: TRBJ1-5; V: TRBV4-3; CDR3: CASSQELDVNQPQHF
size: NA; J: TRBJ2-7; V: TRBV20-1; CDR3: CSAPVWRGVGEQYF
size: many; J: TRBJ2-7; V: TRBV3-1; CDR3: CASSARRVQAYEQYF
size: few; J: TRBJ2-1; V: TRBV20-1; CDR3: CSAERYNEQFF
size: NA; J: TRBJ2-7; V: TRBV5-1; CDR3: CASSPRSAGGPNEQYF
size: few; J: TRBJ2-2; V: TRBV11-2; CDR3: CASSSPRVSPGELFF
size: NA; J: TRBJ1-4; V: TRBV7-8; CDR3: CASSAIGQGDEKLFF
size: NA; J: TRBJ2-2; V: TRBV5-6; CDR3: CASSLDSIRTGELFF
size: many; J: TRBJ1-4; V: TRBV28; CDR3: CASRQGGDEKLFF
size: few; J: TRBJ2-1; V: TRBV6-2/TRBV6-3; CDR3: CASRDTTLRASGSGEQFF
size: NA; J: TRBJ2-1; V: TRBV3-1; CDR3: CASSQVLAEQFF
size: once; J: TRBJ1-1; V: TRBV20-1; CDR3: CSAGLQGAGTEAFF
size: NA; J: TRBJ2-3; V: TRBV3-1; CDR3: CASSQLSGGLGDTQYF
size: few; J: TRBJ1-6; V: TRBV6-1; CDR3: CASSPPGGGNSPLHF
size: many; J: TRBJ2-2; V: TRBV11-2; CDR3: CASSLYSLRTRNGELFF